The 18 T cell receptor beta chains given below trace back to one sample, sequenced in a study of OX40 agonist ivuxolimab in advanced cancers. Preparation of the library involved the immunoSEQ multiplex PCR assay. TCRdb mirrors the immuneACCESS table, restricted to in-frame sequences. Some clones are absent from its copies; in checked studies, under half trace to an unresolved V gene, and the reason for the others is unknown. This sample has 40,000 to 50,000 clones in its table, and around four fifths of those were observed once. The leading ten clones occupy around 2.9% of the sample. Here the sequenced sample was CD4+ or CD8+ T cells sorted from blood, taken in a trial of the OX40 agonist ivuxolimab. The receptors were sampled from an adult with an advanced solid tumor such as melanoma, head and neck, liver or kidney cancer.

This clone was picked up one time. The chain has TRBV7-3 and TRBJ2-3; maybe TRBD1 (5 bases). The CDR3 totals 13 residues. V lost 2 bases and J 3 bases, leaving 6 bases between the germline ends. Germline V gene lookup returns CDR1 SGHTA and CDR2 FQGTGA. The CDR3 DNA sequence: TGTGCCAGCAGCTTAGGGGCAACAGATACGCAGTATTTT. Amino acids: CASSLGATDTQYF.

In this sample, this clone turned up once. The chain uses TRBV19 and TRBJ1-5, with D possibly TRBD1 on 5 matching bases. The CDR3 has 15 amino acids. The germline V gene encodes CDR1 LNHDA and CDR2 SQIVND (reference sequence). V was trimmed by 0 bases and J by 9 bases, leaving 15 bases between them. CDR3 protein: CASSIDGAGFRPQHF. CDR3 sequence (DNA): TGTGCCAGTAGTATAGATGGTGCAGGGTTCCGGCCCCAGCATTTT.

The chain carries TRBV4-2 and TRBJ1-3; the D gene is possibly TRBD1 (5 bases). In germline, CDR1 is LGHNA, CDR2 YNFKEQ. Trimming pared 4 bases from V and 1 base from J, leaving 14 bases between. This CDR3 is built from 16 residues. In nucleotides, the CDR3 is TGTGCCAGCAGCCCAAGCCAGGGATCTTCTGGAAACACCATATATTTT. Protein sequence: CASSPSQGSSGNTIYF.

The chain employs TRBV14 and TRBJ1-6, with 8 bases that match TRBD1. The trim removed 3 bases at V and 7 bases at J, leaving 2 bases unmatched. Germline V gene data show CDR1 as SGHDN and CDR2 as FVKESK. This CDR3 has 14 residues. In nucleotides, the CDR3 is TGTGCCAGCAGCCACAGACAGGGGAATTCACCCCTCCACTTT. Its translation is CASSHRQGNSPLHF. Based on the CDR3 plus reference TRBV14 and TRBJ1-6, the full variable domain is EAGVTQFPSHSVIEKGQTVTLRCDPISGHDNLYWYRRVMGKEIKFLLHFVKESKQDESGMPNNRFLAERTGGTYSTLKVQPAELEDSGVYFCASSHRQGNSPLHFGNGTRLTVT.

This chain joins TRBV18 and TRBJ2-1, with 10 positions matching TRBD2. Germline CDR1 KGHSH, CDR2 LQKENI. This CDR3 has 15 amino acids. The junction had 2 bases not matched to a gene; V was cut back by 3 bases and J by 3 bases. The CDR3 coding sequence is TGTGCCAGCTCACCCCGGACTAGCGGCTACAATGAGCAGTTCTTC. Residues: CASSPRTSGYNEQFF.

V and J are TRBV6-5 and TRBJ1-1; 9 positions match TRBD1. V trimming: 6 bases; J trimming: 3 bases; junction bases outside the gene matches: 8. Germline V gives CDR1 MNHEY, CDR2 SVGAGI. The CDR3 contains 15 residues. CDR3 nucleotides: TGTGCCAGCAGACCGGGACAGGGATGGTACACTGAAGCTTTCTTT. It specifies CASRPGQGWYTEAFF.

The chain couples TRBV7-2 to TRBJ2-6; D call uncertain. Trimming shortened V by 0 bases and J by 12 bases, and 12 bases separated the two germline ends. CDR1 SGHTA and CDR2 FQGNSA come from the germline V gene. This CDR3 is 14 amino acids long. CDR3 residues: CASSLALLPGVLTF. Here the CDR3 DNA reads TGTGCCAGCAGCTTAGCGCTATTACCCGGCGTCCTGACTTTC.

The chain employs TRBV5-5 and TRBJ1-1, with D maybe TRBD1 (5 bases). V lost 0 bases and J lost 5, with 14 bases in between. The length of the CDR3 is 15 residues. Germline V gene data show CDR1 as SGHKS and CDR2 as YYEKEE (reference sequence). This CDR3 is CASSLAAGVSTEAFF. The CDR3 region has the DNA TGTGCCAGCAGCTTGGCCGCGGGGGTTAGTACTGAAGCTTTCTTT.

The chain combines TRBV28 with TRBJ2-5; a weak D match, TRBD2 (5 bases). Germline CDR1 reads MDHEN; CDR2 reads SYDVKM. V lost 3 bases and J lost 9, with 11 bases in between. The CDR3 extends over 12 amino acids. CDR3 coding DNA: TGTGCCAGCAGTTTCGATACAGCGGCCCAGTACTTC. This encodes CASSFDTAAQYF. The full variable domain, completed using reference TRBV28 and TRBJ2-5, is DVKVTQSSRYLVKRTGEKVFLECVQDMDHENMFWYRQDPGLGLRLIYFSYDVKMKEKGDIPEGYSVSREKKERFSLILESASTNQTSMYLCASSFDTAAQYFGPGTRLLVL.

The V call is TRBV19, the J call TRBJ2-1, with 9 bases identical to TRBD2. The CDR3 length is 18 residues. V was pared by 4 bases and J by 4 bases, with 14 bases of the junction left unmatched. The germline V gene has CDR1 LNHDA and CDR2 SQIVND (reference sequence). The CDR3 reads CASSRGRIGGRAYNEQFF. The CDR3 DNA sequence: TGTGCCAGTAGTAGGGGAAGAATAGGCGGGAGGGCGTACAATGAGCAGTTCTTC.

By its share, this clone is medium-sized. The chain carries TRBV5-8 and TRBJ2-2; the D gene could be TRBD1 or TRBD2 (6 bases each). The CDR3 has 15 residues. Deletions cut 2 bases from V and 4 bases from J, with 12 bases between. Germline values: CDR1 SGHTS, CDR2 YDEGEE. The DNA for the CDR3 is TGTGCCAGCAGCTTAACAGGGCGGGGCACCGGGGAGCTGTTTTTT. This encodes CASSLTGRGTGELFF.

The rearrangement links TRBV5-1 to TRBJ2-5; D is unresolved. V shed 0 bases and J shed 5 bases, with 5 bases lying between them. CDR3 length: 12 residues. In germline, CDR1 is SGHRS, CDR2 YFSETQ. The CDR3 nucleotides read TGCGCCAGCAGCTTGGCCAGGGAGACCCAGTACTTC. This encodes CASSLARETQYF.

This chain links TRBV7-2 with TRBJ2-3; maybe TRBD2 (6 bases). Trimming took 6 bases from V and 6 from J, leaving 16 bases between them. The CDR3 spans 14 residues. Germline V gene sequence: CDR1 SGHTA, CDR2 FQGNSA. CDR3: CASRDGRGVDTQYF. The CDR3 bases are TGTGCCAGCAGGGACGGGAGAGGGGTGGATACGCAGTATTTT.

V usage is TRBV7-9 and J usage is TRBJ2-3; D ambiguous. CDR3 length equals 12 residues. Germline loops: CDR1 SEHNR, CDR2 FQNEAQ (reference sequence). V was shortened by 4 bases and J by 2 bases, with 4 bases between the two germline ends. The CDR3 DNA reads TGTGCCAGCAGCTCCGCCACAGATACGCAGTATTTT. Its protein product is CASSSATDTQYF.

This chain joins TRBV28 and TRBJ1-5; D possibly corresponds to TRBD1 (5 bases). This CDR3 contains 13 residues. V lost 7 bases and J lost 2, with 9 bases in between. Germline V gives CDR1 MDHEN, CDR2 SYDVKM. CDR3 bases: TGTGCCAGCAAAGACAGTGGCAATCAGCCCCAGCATTTT. It translates to CASKDSGNQPQHF.

This chain connects TRBV4-1 to TRBJ2-1; D is ambiguous. The CDR3 spans 14 residues. The germline gives CDR1 MGHRA, CDR2 YSYEKL. Trimming pared 3 bases from V and 5 bases from J, leaving 11 bases between. The CDR3 DNA sequence: TGCGCCAGCAGCCATGGAGAACCTGACAATGAGCAGTTCTTC. This translates into CASSHGEPDNEQFF.

The rearrangement links TRBV21-1 to TRBJ2-3; the table gives TRBD1 as D, unverified against the DNA. TRBV21-1 is labeled a pseudogene. CDR3 length: 19 residues. CDR3 sequence: CASSLLRAGTPIWTDTQYF. CDR3 coding DNA: TGTGCCAGCAGCTTACTAAGAGCCGGGACACCTATATGGACAGATACGCAGTATTTT.

The CDR3 is CASSLTSPETQYF. The CDR3 region has the DNA TGTGCCAGCAGCTTGACTAGTCCAGAGACCCAGTACTTC. This chain links TRBV7-2 with TRBJ2-5; TRBD2 might be the D (6 bases). There are 13 residues in the CDR3. Trimming took off 3 bases at V and 4 bases at J, with 9 bases between the two ends. Germline V lookup: CDR1 SGHTA, CDR2 FQGNSA.